This T cell receptor (beta chain) was recovered during a study of blood T cell repertoires in COVID-19 (TCRdb year 2020). A note on the overall study: Collaborator samples came from the United States, Italy and Spain and covered acute and convalescent phases of COVID-19. The prospective study material was composed of cDNA or gDNA derived from T cells, B-cell-depleted T cells, or PBMCs. The dataset comprised deeply sampled blood TCRbeta repertoires from subjects exposed to, actively infected with, or recovered from COVID-19. The repertoires were released in a freely available public database intended as a resource for research on the immune response to SARS-CoV-2. Samples came from the ongoing ImmuneRACE study (first 160 participants) plus 1,254 subjects from 6 global collaborators. Sample metadata almost always included a de-identified subject ID, COVID-19 status, age in years and sex. HLA class I and class II types, where available, came from metadata supplied by the sample provider rather than from assay-based typing. Study-level results and caveats: How much clinical and demographic metadata was included differed by source and by participant, and the metadata was provided uncurated.

The immunoSEQ Assay, a bias-controlled multiplex PCR, was used to amplify TCRbeta CDR3 regions from genomic DNA. Per the authors' processing: Within the assay, amplification of reference gene primers was used to estimate how many nucleated cells each sample contained. Sequence reads were collapsed and filtered to measure the absolute abundance of every unique TCRbeta CDR3 rearrangement. For each sample, productive Simpson clonality was calculated by taking the square root of Simpson's diversity index across productive rearrangements. TCRdb stores this immuneACCESS table with in-frame sequences only. Part of the clones is absent; in the studies checked, under half of the shortfall reflects unresolved V genes, and no reason is known for the rest. That table supplies the V and J calls and clone size; D and trimming were determined from the DNA. The sample table records a few hundred thousand clones; approximately 88% of these occur just once. The top ten hold roughly an eighth of the sample.

About this clone itself: What antigen it recognizes has not been identified. Within one base of it there is no much larger clone, and no base qualities were kept.

Per the germline V gene (reference sequence), LGHDT is the CDR1 and YNNKEL is the CDR2. The V end loses 5 bases and the J end loses 5 bases, and a stretch of 16 bases separates them. There are 14 amino acids in the CDR3, from cysteine to phenylalanine inclusive. This entry keeps only the CDR3 DNA: 42 bases, framed from base 1. One collaborating source in Seattle enrolled patients during active infection and followed them longitudinally through the course of disease. Collaborating institutions collected whole blood in K2EDTA tubes following their own protocols. Collaborator samples were shipped for TCRbeta analysis as frozen whole blood, isolated PBMCs, or DNA extracted from either sample type.

The origin of this receptor is a woman in her fifties or sixties with COVID-19, enrolled during active disease. The chain was built from TRBV3-1 (or the pseudogene TRBV3-2) and TRBJ2-7; TRBD1 might be the D gene, on 6 matching bases. The sample consisted of peripheral blood. The nucleotides read TGTGCCAGCAGCGAGGCCGGGACACCTAACGAGCAGTACTTC. Its protein is CASSEAGTPNEQYF.